This T cell receptor beta chain was identified during a study of spatial heterogeneity in lung cancer. Study overall: Raw-read counts averaged over ten per unique TCR and UMI combination. Study observations and caveats: One measure, the expanded intratumoral alpha and beta TCR count, tracked tumor mutation counts.

In its sample, this clonotype was seen a few times. Its target is unknown. V dropped 1 base and J dropped 0 bases, with 16 bases sitting between them. In germline, CDR1 is KGHSH, CDR2 LQKENI. This CDR3 region has 18 residues. Time point indicated: sample taken at primary tumor resection. TCRdb analysed the 5' RACE reads with MiXCR anew, one entry per CDR3 protein. This sample has about 24,000 distinct CDR3 sequences, with 8% to 10% found just once. The V gene is TRBV18, the J gene TRBJ1-3, with D unresolved. The clonotype comes from a male donor with early-stage non-small cell lung cancer. The specimen comprised lung tumor tissue, sampled at surgery. CDR3 region: CASSPLQDIIRSGNTIYF. The CDR3 region has the DNA TGTGCCAGCTCACCACTCCAGGATATTATTCGCTCTGGAAACACCATATATTTT.